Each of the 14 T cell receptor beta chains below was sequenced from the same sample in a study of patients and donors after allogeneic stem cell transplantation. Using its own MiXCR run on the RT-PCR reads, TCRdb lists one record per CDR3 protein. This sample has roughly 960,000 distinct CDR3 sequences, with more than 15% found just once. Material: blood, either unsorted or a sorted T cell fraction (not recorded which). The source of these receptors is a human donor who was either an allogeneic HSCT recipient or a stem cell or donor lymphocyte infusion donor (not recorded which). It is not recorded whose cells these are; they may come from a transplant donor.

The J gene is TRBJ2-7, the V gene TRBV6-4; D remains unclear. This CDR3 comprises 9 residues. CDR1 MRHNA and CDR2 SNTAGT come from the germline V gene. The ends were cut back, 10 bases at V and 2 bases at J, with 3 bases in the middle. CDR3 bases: TGTGCCATCCCCTACGAGCAGTACTTC. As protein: CAIPYEQYF.

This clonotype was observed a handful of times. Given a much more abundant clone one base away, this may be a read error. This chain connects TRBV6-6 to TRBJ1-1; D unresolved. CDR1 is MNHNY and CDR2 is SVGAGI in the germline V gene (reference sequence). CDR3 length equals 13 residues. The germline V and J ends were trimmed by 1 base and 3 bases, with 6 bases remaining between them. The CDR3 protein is CASSYFADTEAFF. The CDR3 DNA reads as TGTGCCAGCAGTTACTTTGCGGACACTGAAGCTTTCTTT.

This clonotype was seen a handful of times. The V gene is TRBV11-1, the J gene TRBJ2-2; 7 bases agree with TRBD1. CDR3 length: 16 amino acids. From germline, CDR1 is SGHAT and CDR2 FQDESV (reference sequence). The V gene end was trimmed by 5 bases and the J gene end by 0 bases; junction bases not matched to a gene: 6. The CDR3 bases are TGTGCCAGCAGCCCTCACAGGGGATCGAACACCGGGGAGCTGTTTTTT. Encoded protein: CASSPHRGSNTGELFF. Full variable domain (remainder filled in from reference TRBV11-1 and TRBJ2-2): EAEVAQSPRYKITEKSQAVAFWCDPISGHATLYWYRQILGQGPELLVQFQDESVVDDSQLPKDRFSAERLKGVDSTLKIQPAELGDSAMYLCASSPHRGSNTGELFFGEGSRLTVL.

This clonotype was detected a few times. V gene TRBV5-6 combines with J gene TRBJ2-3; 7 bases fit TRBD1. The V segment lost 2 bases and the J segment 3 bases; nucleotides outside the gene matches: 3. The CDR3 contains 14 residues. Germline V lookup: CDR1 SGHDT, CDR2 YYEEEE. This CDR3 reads CASSFGGQTDTQYF. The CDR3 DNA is TGTGCCAGCAGCTTTGGGGGACAGACAGATACGCAGTATTTT.

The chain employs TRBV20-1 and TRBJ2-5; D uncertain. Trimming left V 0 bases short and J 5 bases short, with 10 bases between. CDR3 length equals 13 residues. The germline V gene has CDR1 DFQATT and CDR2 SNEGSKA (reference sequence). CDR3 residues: CSARDVVVETQYF. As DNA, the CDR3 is TGCAGTGCTAGAGATGTGGTAGTGGAGACCCAGTACTTC.

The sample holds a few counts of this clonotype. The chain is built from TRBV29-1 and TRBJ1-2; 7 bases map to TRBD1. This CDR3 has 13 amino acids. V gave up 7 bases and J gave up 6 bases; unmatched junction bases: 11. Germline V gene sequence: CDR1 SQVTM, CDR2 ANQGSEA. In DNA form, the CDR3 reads TGCAGCGCCTACGACAGGGCCCACGATGGCTACACCTTC. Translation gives CSAYDRAHDGYTF.

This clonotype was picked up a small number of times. CDR3 amino acids: CASSATSGGETQYF. Here the CDR3 DNA reads TGTGCCAGCAGCGCTACTAGCGGGGGAGAGACCCAGTACTTC. The chain recombines TRBV9 with TRBJ2-5, with 11 positions matching TRBD2. The CDR3 totals 14 residues. The germline CDR1 and CDR2 sequences are SGDLS and YYNGEE. The J segment lost 4 bases and the V segment lost 3 bases, leaving 2 bases of the junction unmatched.

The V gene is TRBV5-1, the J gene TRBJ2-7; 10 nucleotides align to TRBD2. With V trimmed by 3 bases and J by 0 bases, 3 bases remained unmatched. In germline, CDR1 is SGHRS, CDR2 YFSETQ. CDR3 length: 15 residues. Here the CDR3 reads CASSSGLAASYEQYF. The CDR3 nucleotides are TGCGCCAGCAGCTCCGGACTAGCGGCCTCCTACGAGCAGTACTTC.

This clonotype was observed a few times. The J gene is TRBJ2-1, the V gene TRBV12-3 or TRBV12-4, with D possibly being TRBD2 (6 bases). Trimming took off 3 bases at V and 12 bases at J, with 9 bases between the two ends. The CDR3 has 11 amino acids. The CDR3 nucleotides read TGTGCCAGCAGTTTTCGGGGGTCGCAGTTCTTC. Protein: CASSFRGSQFF.

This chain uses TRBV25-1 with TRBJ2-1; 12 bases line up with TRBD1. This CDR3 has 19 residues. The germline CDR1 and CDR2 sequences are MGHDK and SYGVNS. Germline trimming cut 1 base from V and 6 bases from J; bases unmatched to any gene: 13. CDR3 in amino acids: CASSEWGTGGSIVGNEQFF. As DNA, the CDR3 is TGTGCCAGCAGTGAATGGGGGACAGGGGGCTCGATCGTGGGCAATGAGCAGTTCTTC. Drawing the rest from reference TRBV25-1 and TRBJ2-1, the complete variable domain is EADIYQTPRYLVIGTGKKITLECSQTMGHDKMYWYQQDPGMELHLIHYSYGVNSTEKGDLSSESTVSRIRTEHFPLTLESARPSHTSQYLCASSEWGTGGSIVGNEQFFGPGTRLTVL.

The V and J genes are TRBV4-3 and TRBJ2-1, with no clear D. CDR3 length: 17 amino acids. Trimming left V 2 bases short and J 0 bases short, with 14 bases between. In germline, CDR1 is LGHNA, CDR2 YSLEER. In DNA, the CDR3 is TGCGCCAGCAGCCAATTTTCAAGGACCAGCTCCTACAATGAGCAGTTCTTC. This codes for CASSQFSRTSSYNEQFF.

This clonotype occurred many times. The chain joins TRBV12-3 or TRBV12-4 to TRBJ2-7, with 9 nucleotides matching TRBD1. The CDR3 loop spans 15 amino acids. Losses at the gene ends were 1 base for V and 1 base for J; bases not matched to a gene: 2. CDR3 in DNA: TGTGCCAGCAGTTTAGGGACAGGGGCTTCCTACGAGCAGTACTTC. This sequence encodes CASSLGTGASYEQYF.

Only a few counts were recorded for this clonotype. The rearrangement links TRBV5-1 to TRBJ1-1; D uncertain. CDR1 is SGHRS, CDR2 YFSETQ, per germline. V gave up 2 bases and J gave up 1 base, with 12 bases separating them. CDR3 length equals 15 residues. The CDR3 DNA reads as TGCGCCAGCAGCTTAATCCGGGCCCAGAACACTGAAGCTTTCTTT. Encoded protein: CASSLIRAQNTEAFF.

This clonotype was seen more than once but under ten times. The CDR3 DNA reads TGCAGTGCGTGGACAATCCGGGACGAAAACACTGAAGCTTTCTTT. It translates to CSAWTIRDENTEAFF. The chain recombines TRBV20-1 with TRBJ1-1; possibly TRBD1 for D (5 bases). Deletions cut 6 bases from V and 2 bases from J, with 19 bases between. Germline CDR1 is DFQATT and CDR2 is SNEGSKA (reference sequence). This CDR3 has 15 residues.